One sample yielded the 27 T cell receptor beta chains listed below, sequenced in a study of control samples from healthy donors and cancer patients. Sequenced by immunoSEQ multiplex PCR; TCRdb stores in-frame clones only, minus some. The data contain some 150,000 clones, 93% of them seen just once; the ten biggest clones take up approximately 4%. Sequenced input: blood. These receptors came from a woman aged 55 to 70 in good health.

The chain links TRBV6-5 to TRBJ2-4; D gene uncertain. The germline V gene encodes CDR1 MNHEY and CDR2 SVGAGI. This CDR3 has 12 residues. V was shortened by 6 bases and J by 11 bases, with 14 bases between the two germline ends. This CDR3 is CASRTHYEVQYF. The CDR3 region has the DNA TGTGCCAGCAGAACCCATTATGAGGTTCAGTACTTC.

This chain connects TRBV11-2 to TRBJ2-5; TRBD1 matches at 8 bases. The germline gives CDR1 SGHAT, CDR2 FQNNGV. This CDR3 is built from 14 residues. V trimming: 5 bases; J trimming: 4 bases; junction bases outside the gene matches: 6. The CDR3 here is CASSHRTGLETQYF. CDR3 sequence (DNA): TGTGCCAGCAGCCATCGGACAGGGCTAGAGACCCAGTACTTC.

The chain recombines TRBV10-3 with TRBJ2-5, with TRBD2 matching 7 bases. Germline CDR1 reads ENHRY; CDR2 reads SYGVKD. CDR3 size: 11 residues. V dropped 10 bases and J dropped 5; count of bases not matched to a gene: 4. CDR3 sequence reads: CATGGGETQYF. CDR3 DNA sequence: TGTGCCACCGGCGGGGGTGAGACCCAGTACTTC.

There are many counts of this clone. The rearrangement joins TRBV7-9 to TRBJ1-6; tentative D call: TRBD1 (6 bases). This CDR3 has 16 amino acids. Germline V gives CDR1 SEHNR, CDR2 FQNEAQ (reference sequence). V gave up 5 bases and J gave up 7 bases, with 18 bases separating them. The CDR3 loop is CASSQSSRGSNSPLHF. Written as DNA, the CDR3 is TGTGCCAGCAGCCAATCTTCCAGGGGATCCAATTCACCCCTCCACTTT.

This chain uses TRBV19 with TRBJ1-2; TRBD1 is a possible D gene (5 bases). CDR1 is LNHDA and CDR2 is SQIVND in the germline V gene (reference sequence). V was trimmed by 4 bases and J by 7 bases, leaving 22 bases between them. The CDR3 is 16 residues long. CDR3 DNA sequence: TGTGCCAGTAGTACCGCAGGGTTATTAGCCGGTGGTGGCTACACCTTC. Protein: CASSTAGLLAGGGYTF.

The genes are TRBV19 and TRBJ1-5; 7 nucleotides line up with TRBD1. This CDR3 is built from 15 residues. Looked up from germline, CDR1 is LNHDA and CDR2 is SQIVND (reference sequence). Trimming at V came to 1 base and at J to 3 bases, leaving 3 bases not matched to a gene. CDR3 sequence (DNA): TGTGCCAGTAGTATAGGCCAGGGGGTCAATCAGCCCCAGCATTTT. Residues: CASSIGQGVNQPQHF.

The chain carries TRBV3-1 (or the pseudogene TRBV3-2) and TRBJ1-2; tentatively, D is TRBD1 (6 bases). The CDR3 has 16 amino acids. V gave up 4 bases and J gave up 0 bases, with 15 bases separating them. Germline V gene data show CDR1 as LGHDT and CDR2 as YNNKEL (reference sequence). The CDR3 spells CASSRSSGQTNYGYTF. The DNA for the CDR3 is TGTGCCAGCAGCCGCTCGAGTGGACAGACTAACTATGGCTACACCTTC.

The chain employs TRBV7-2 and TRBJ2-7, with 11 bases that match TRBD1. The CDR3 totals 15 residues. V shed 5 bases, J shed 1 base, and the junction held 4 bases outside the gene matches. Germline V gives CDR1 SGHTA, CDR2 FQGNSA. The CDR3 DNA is TGTGCCAGCAGCCAAGGGACAGGGGGATCCTACGAGCAGTACTTC. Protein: CASSQGTGGSYEQYF. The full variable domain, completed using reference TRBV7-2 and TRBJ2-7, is GAGVSQSPSNKVTEKGKDVELRCDPISGHTALYWYRQSLGQGLEFLIYFQGNSAPDKSGLPSDRFSAERTGGSVSTLTIQRTQQEDSAVYLCASSQGTGGSYEQYFGPGTRLTVT.

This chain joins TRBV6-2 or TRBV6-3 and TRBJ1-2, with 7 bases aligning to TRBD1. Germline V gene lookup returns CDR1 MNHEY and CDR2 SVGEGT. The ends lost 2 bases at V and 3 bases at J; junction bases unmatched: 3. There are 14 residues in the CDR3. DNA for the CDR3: TGTGCCAGCAGTTACCCGACAGGGCACTATGGCTACACCTTC. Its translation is CASSYPTGHYGYTF.

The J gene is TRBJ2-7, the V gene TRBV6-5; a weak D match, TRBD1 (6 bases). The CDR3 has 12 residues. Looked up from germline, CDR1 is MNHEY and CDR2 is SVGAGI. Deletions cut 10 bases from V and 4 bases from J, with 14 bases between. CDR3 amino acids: CATTGPEYEQYF. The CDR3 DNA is TGTGCCACCACAGGGCCCGAATACGAGCAGTACTTC.

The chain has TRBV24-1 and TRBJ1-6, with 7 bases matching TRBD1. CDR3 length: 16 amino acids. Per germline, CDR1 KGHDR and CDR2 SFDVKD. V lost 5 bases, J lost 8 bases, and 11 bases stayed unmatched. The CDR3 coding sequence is TGTGCCACCAGTGTCCCAACAGGGGCCTGGGATTCACCCCTCCACTTT. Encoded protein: CATSVPTGAWDSPLHF.

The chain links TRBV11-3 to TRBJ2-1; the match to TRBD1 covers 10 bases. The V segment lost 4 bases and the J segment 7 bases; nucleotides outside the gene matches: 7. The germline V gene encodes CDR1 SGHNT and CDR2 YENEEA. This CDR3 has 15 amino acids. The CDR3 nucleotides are TGTGCCAGCAGCTCTAGACAGGGGGCTAGGAATGAGCAGTTCTTC. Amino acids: CASSSRQGARNEQFF. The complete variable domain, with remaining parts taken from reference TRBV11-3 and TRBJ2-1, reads EAGVVQSPRYKIIEKKQPVAFWCNPISGHNTLYWYLQNLGQGPELLIRYENEEAVDDSQLPKDRFSAERLKGVDSTLKIQPAELGDSAVYLCASSSRQGARNEQFFGPGTRLTVL.

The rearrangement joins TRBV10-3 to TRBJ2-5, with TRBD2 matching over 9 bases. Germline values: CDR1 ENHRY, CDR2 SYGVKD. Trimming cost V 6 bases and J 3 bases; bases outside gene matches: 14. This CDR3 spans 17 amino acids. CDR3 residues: CAISDPNLGLAEETQYF. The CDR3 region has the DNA TGTGCCATCAGCGACCCCAATTTGGGACTAGCCGAAGAGACCCAGTACTTC.

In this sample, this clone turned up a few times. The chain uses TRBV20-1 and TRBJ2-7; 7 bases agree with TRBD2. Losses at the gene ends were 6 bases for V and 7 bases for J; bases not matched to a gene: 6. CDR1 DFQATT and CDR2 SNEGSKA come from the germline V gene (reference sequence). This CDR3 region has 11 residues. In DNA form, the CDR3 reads TGCAGTGCCGGGGGAGCGGGGGAGCAGTACTTC. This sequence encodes CSAGGAGEQYF.

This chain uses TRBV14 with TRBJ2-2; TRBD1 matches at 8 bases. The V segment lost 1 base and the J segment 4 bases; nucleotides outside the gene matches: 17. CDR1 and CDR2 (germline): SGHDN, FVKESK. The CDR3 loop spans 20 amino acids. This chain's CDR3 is CASSQVDWDRFLPVTGELFF. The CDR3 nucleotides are TGTGCCAGCAGCCAAGTGGACTGGGACAGGTTCTTACCGGTCACCGGGGAGCTGTTTTTT.

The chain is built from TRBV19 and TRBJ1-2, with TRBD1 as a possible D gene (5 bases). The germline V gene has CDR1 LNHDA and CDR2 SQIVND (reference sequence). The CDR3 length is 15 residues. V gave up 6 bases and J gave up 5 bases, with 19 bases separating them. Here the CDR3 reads CASRPTLGAAYGYTF. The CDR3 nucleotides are TGTGCCAGTAGGCCTACCCTCGGGGCTGCGTATGGCTACACCTTC.

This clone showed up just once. CDR3 nucleotide sequence: TGTGCCAGCAGCCCGATTGGTCAGGGGGGAGACTATGGCTACACCTTC. Translation gives CASSPIGQGGDYGYTF. J is TRBJ1-2 and V is TRBV11-2, with 7 positions matching TRBD1. Germline V lookup: CDR1 SGHAT, CDR2 FQNNGV. V gave up 5 bases and J gave up 3 bases; unmatched junction bases: 12. The CDR3 sequence is 16 residues long.

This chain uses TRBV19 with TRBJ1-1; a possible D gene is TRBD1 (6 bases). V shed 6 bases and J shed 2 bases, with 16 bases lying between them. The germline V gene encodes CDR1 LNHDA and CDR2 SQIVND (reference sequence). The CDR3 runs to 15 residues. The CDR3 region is CASSVTGTPNTEAFF. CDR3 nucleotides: TGTGCCAGTAGCGTCACCGGGACACCCAACACTGAAGCTTTCTTT.

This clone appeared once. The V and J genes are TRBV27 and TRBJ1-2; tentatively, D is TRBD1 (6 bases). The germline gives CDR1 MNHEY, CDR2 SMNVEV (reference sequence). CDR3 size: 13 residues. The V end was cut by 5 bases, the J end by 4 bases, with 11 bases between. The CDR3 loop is CASSEQGSYGYTF. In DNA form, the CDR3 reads TGTGCCAGCAGTGAACAGGGTTCCTATGGCTACACCTTC.

The CDR3 protein is CASSLDGVGEAFF. As DNA, the CDR3 is TGTGCCAGCAGCTTAGATGGGGTTGGCGAAGCTTTCTTT. The chain employs TRBV7-8 and TRBJ1-1; D gene ambiguous. Trimming took 1 base from V and 8 from J, leaving 11 bases between them. The CDR3 sequence is 13 residues long. CDR1 is SGHVS and CDR2 is FQNEAQ in the germline V gene.

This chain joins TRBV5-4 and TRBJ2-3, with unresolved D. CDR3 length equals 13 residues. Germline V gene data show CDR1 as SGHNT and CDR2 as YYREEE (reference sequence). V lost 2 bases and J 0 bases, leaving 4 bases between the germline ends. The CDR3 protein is CASSFGSTDTQYF. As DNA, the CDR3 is TGTGCCAGCAGCTTCGGGAGCACAGATACGCAGTATTTT.

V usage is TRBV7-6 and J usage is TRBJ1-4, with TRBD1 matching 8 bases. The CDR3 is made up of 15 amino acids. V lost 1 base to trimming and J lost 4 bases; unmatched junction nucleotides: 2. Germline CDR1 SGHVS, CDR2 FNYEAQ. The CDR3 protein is CASSLGTGINEKLFF. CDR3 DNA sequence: TGTGCCAGCAGCTTAGGGACAGGGATTAATGAAAAACTGTTTTTT.

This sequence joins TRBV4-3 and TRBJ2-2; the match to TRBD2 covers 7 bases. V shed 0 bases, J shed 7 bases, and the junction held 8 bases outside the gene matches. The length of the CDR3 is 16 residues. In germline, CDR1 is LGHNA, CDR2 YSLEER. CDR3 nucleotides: TGCGCCAGCAGCCAAGATATTCCCGGGGGGAGCGGGGAGCTGTTTTTT. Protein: CASSQDIPGGSGELFF.

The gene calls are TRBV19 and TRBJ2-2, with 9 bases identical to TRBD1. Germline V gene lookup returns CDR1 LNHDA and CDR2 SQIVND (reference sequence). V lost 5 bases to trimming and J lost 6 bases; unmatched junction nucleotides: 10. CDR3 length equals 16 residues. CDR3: CASSFRQGDPSGELFF. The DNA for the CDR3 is TGTGCCAGTAGTTTCAGACAGGGGGACCCGTCCGGGGAGCTGTTTTTT.

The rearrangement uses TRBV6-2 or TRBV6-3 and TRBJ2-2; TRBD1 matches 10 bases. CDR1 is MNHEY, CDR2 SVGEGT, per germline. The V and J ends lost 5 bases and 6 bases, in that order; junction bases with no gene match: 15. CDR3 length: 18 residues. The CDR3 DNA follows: TGTGCCAGCAGTACTTACCCCGACAGGGGGCGCATCGCCGGGGAGCTGTTTTTT. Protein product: CASSTYPDRGRIAGELFF.

The CDR3 nucleotides are TGTGCCTGGAGTGGACAGGCTAATTCACCCCTCCACTTT. It specifies CAWSGQANSPLHF. The V and J genes are TRBV30 and TRBJ1-6; the D gene is possibly TRBD1 (6 bases). V dropped 1 base and J dropped 6 bases, with 7 bases sitting between them. The CDR3 covers 13 residues. The germline gives CDR1 GTSNPN, CDR2 SVGIG (reference sequence).

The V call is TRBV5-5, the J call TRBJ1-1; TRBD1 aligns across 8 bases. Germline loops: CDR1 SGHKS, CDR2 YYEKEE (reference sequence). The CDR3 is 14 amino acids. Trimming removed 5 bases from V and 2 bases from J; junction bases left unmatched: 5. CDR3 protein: CASSPQGGNTEAFF. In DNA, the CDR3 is TGTGCCAGCAGTCCACAGGGGGGTAACACTGAAGCTTTCTTT.